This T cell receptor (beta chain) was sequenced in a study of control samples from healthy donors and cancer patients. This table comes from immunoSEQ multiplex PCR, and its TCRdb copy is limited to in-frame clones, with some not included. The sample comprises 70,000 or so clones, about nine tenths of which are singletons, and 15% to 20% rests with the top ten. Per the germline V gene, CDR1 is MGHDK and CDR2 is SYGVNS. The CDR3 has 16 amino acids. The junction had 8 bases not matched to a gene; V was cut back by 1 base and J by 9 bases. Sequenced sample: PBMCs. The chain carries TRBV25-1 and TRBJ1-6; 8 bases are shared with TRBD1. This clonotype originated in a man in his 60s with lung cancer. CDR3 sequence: CASSEFLGQGASPLHF. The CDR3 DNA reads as TGTGCCAGCAGTGAATTTTTAGGGCAGGGGGCTTCACCCCTCCACTTT. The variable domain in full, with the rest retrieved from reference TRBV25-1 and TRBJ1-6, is EADIYQTPRYLVIGTGKKITLECSQTMGHDKMYWYQQDPGMELHLIHYSYGVNSTEKGDLSSESTVSRIRTEHFPLTLESARPSHTSQYLCASSEFLGQGASPLHFGNGTRLTVT.